The T cell receptor beta chain under discussion was sequenced for a study of graft-versus-host responses after intestinal transplantation. Study-wide results and limits: Among recipient marrow samples, GvH clones were found; some appeared first in ileum or blood.

A note on this clone: Its antigen remains unidentified.

Generated by immunoSEQ multiplex PCR, the TCRdb table keeps only in-frame clones and is missing some. This sample carries fewer than 110,000 clones, approximately 86% of them seen once, and the ten largest clones take less than 0.8%. Sample: unstimulated CD4+ T cells sorted from spleen or lymph node cells, taken before transplant. The clonotype was recovered from a human donor who was the organ donor for an intestinal transplant.

The CDR3 DNA sequence: TGTGCCAGCTCCACGAGGGCAGGCTCTGGAAACACCATATATTTT. Its translation: CASSTRAGSGNTIYF. The chain employs TRBV27 and TRBJ1-3; no clear D gene. The V end lost 8 bases, the J end lost 0 bases, and 14 bases lay between the germline ends. The V gene's germline CDR1 is MNHEY and CDR2 SMNVEV (reference sequence). The CDR3 length is 15 residues.